This entry lists 16 T cell receptor beta chains sequenced from one sample in a study of blood T cell repertoires in COVID-19. TCRdb's copy holds only in-frame clones and misses some; the assay was immunoSEQ multiplex PCR. The repertoire has tens of thousands of clones, less than 85% of them found once; the top ten carry approximately 5.7%. The sample was peripheral blood. Every receptor here comes from a human donor in a cohort sampled during active COVID-19.

This clone was observed many times. The rearrangement links TRBV14 to TRBJ2-7, with TRBD2 matching over 9 bases. CDR3 length: 17 residues. Germline lookup yields CDR1 SGHDN and CDR2 FVKESK. Germline trimming cut 3 bases from V and 4 bases from J; bases unmatched to any gene: 13. CDR3 amino acids: CASSQGASGLAFYEQYF. The CDR3 DNA is TGTGCCAGCAGCCAGGGGGCTTCAGGACTAGCGTTTTACGAGCAGTACTTC.

This clone came up a few times. The J gene is TRBJ1-1, the V gene TRBV5-1; D is ambiguous. CDR3 length: 13 residues. Per germline, CDR1 SGHRS and CDR2 YFSETQ. The V end was cut by 1 base, the J end by 4 bases, with 8 bases between. The CDR3 sequence: CASSLLAFTEAFF. CDR3 bases: TGCGCCAGCAGCTTGCTTGCGTTCACTGAAGCTTTCTTT.

This rearrangement joins TRBV3-1 (or the pseudogene TRBV3-2) to TRBJ1-4; the match to TRBD1 covers 7 bases. Germline V gives CDR1 LGHDT, CDR2 YNNKEL (reference sequence). There are 17 residues in the CDR3. The V gene end was trimmed by 4 bases and the J gene end by 8 bases; junction bases not matched to a gene: 16. CDR3 protein: CASSLNNRGRRWEKLFF. The DNA of the CDR3 is TGTGCCAGCAGCCTTAACAACAGGGGAAGAAGGTGGGAAAAACTGTTTTTT.

This rearrangement joins TRBV6-2 or TRBV6-3 to TRBJ2-4; D ambiguous. Trimming removed 5 bases from V and 7 bases from J, with 6 bases in between. Germline loops: CDR1 MNHEY, CDR2 SVGEGT. CDR3 length equals 11 residues. The CDR3 sequence: CASSPGNIQYF. CDR3 nucleotides: TGTGCCAGCAGTCCCGGGAACATTCAGTACTTC.

This clone occurred once. The chain recombines TRBV12-5 with TRBJ2-1; TRBD2 matches 14 bases. Per the germline V gene, CDR1 is LGHNT and CDR2 is FRNRAP. The CDR3 length is 22 residues. J was trimmed by 5 bases and V by 1 base; bases with no gene match: 19. The chain's CDR3 is CASGLALTKTSGGGQSDNEQFF. The CDR3 bases are TGTGCTAGTGGTTTGGCGCTGACGAAGACTAGCGGGGGGGGGCAGTCAGACAATGAGCAGTTCTTC.

This sequence joins TRBV27 and TRBJ2-7; tentative D call: TRBD2 (7 bases). V shed 9 bases and J shed 0 bases, with 9 bases lying between them. Germline V CDR1 and CDR2: MNHEY, SMNVEV (reference sequence). The CDR3 spans 12 residues. For the CDR3, the DNA is TGTGCCAGTAGGGGGGGCTCCTACGAGCAGTACTTC. It encodes CASRGGSYEQYF.

The chain carries TRBV7-2 and TRBJ2-3; 12 bases line up with TRBD2. The germline CDR1 and CDR2 sequences are SGHTA and FQGNSA. The V gene end was trimmed by 5 bases and the J gene end by 1 base; junction bases not matched to a gene: 10. The CDR3 has 18 residues. CDR3 sequence reads: CASSLQTSGGGGTDTQYF. The CDR3 nucleotides read TGTGCCAGCAGCCTACAGACTAGCGGGGGCGGGGGCACAGATACGCAGTATTTT. The full variable domain, with the rest looked up from reference TRBV7-2 and TRBJ2-3, is GAGVSQSPSNKVTEKGKDVELRCDPISGHTALYWYRQSLGQGLEFLIYFQGNSAPDKSGLPSDRFSAERTGGSVSTLTIQRTQQEDSAVYLCASSLQTSGGGGTDTQYFGPGTRLTVL.

As concerns this clone: This same CDR3 is encoded by further DNA sequences in the sample. J is TRBJ1-5 and V is TRBV10-3, with D possibly matching TRBD1 (5 bases). Trimming removed 10 bases at V and 0 bases at J, with 13 bases between. The CDR3 extends over 14 amino acids. Germline V gene sequence: CDR1 ENHRY, CDR2 SYGVKD. CDR3 bases: TGTGCCACACAAGACAGAGATAGCAATCAGCCCCAGCATTTT. It codes for CATQDRDSNQPQHF.

This chain joins TRBV18 and TRBJ2-3; D not certain. CDR1 is KGHSH and CDR2 is LQKENI in the germline V gene. The CDR3 is 15 residues long. Between the trimmed V and J ends, which lost 1 base and 2 bases, there was a span of 10 bases. The CDR3 DNA reads TGTGCCAGCTCACCACTGGCAGATCCCACAGATACGCAGTATTTT. Translated: CASSPLADPTDTQYF.

By proportion, this clone is medium-sized (0.01 to 0.1%). The chain uses TRBV6-4 and TRBJ1-1; 8 bases are shared with TRBD1. CDR1 and CDR2 from the germline V gene are MRHNA and SNTAGT. The length of the CDR3 is 13 residues. The J segment lost 6 bases and the V segment lost 5 bases, leaving 5 bases of the junction unmatched. The CDR3 region has the DNA TGTGCCAGCAGTCGGACAGGGAGCGCTGAAGCTTTCTTT. Translation: CASSRTGSAEAFF.

The V and J genes are TRBV4-2 and TRBJ2-6, with unresolved D. Trimming left V 1 base short and J 0 bases short, with 13 bases between. The CDR3 is 18 amino acids. Germline loops: CDR1 LGHNA, CDR2 YNFKEQ. The CDR3 here is CASSQGASESSGANVLTF. The CDR3 bases are TGTGCCAGCAGCCAAGGGGCTTCTGAGAGCTCTGGGGCCAACGTCCTGACTTTC.

By frequency in the sample, this clone is medium-sized. The chain recombines TRBV10-1 with TRBJ2-1, with D perhaps TRBD2 (6 bases). Germline V gene lookup returns CDR1 WNHNN and CDR2 SYGVQD (reference sequence). The CDR3 spans 15 residues. With 0 bases removed from V and 5 bases from J, the gap between germline ends came to 11 bases. The CDR3 DNA follows: TGCGCCAGCAGTGAGTCGAGGGGCGGGAACAATGAGCAGTTCTTC. Translation gives CASSESRGGNNEQFF.

This clone was recorded once. The chain joins TRBV5-1 to TRBJ2-3; 13 bases are shared with TRBD2. V lost 5 bases and J lost 2; bases outside the gene matches: 5. The CDR3 has 16 amino acids. Per the germline V gene, CDR1 is SGHRS and CDR2 is YFSETQ. The CDR3, as DNA: TGCGCCAGCAGACGGACTAGCGGGGGACCCACAGATACGCAGTATTTT. This codes for CASRRTSGGPTDTQYF.

This clone has a single count. The chain joins TRBV2 to TRBJ1-2; 9 bases are shared with TRBD1. The CDR3 consists of 15 residues. Trimming at V came to 8 bases and at J to 0 bases, leaving 7 bases not matched to a gene. CDR1 SNHLY and CDR2 FYNNEI come from the germline V gene. For the CDR3, the DNA is TGTGCCAGCTCTCAGGGACAGGGAGCTAACTATGGCTACACCTTC. This sequence encodes CASSQGQGANYGYTF.

The table lists this clone with a count of one. One junction end does not reproduce the germline sequence, and a read error may be involved. The chain is built from TRBV30 and TRBJ1-2; perhaps TRBD1 as D (5 bases). CDR3 length: 13 amino acids. Germline V gene lookup returns CDR1 GTSNPN and CDR2 SVGIG (reference sequence). CDR3 region: CAWSGGTKYGYTF. In DNA form, the CDR3 reads TGTGCCTGGAGTGGGGGGACTAAATATGGCTACACCTTC.

This clone qualifies as medium-sized (0.01 to 0.1%). This chain uses TRBV6-5 with TRBJ2-6, with a possible D match to TRBD1 (5 bases). Germline V gene data show CDR1 as MNHEY and CDR2 as SVGAGI. This CDR3 is 13 amino acids long. Trimming cost V 6 bases and J 5 bases, with 8 bases left between them. For the CDR3, the DNA is TGTGCCAGCAGCGAGGACAGGGCCAACGTCCTGACTTTC. It codes for CASSEDRANVLTF.